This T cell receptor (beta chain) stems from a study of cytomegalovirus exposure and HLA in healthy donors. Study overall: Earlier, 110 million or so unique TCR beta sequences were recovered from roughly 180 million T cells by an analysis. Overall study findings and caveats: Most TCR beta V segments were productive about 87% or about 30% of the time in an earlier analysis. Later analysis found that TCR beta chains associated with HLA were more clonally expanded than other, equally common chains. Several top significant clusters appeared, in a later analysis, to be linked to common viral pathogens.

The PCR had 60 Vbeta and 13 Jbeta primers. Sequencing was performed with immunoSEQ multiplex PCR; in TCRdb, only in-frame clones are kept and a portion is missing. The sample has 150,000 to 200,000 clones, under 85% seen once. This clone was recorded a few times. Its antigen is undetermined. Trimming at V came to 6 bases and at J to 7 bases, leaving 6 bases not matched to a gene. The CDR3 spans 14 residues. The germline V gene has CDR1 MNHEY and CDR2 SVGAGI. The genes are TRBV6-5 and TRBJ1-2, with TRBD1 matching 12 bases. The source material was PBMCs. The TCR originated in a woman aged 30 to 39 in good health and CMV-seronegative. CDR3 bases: TGTGCCAGCAGAGCCGGGACAGGGGGCAGTGGCTACACCTTC. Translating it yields CASRAGTGGSGYTF.